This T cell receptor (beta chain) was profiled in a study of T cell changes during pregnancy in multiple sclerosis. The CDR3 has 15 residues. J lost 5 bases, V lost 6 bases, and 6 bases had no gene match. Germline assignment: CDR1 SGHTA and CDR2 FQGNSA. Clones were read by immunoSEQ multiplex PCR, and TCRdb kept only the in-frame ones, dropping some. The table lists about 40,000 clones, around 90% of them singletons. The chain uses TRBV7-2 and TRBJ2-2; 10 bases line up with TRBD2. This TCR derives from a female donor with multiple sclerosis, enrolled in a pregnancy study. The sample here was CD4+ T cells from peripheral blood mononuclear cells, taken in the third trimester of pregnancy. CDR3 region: CASRQLAGRTGELFF. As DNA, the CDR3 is TGTGCCAGCAGGCAACTAGCGGGAAGGACCGGGGAGCTGTTTTTT.